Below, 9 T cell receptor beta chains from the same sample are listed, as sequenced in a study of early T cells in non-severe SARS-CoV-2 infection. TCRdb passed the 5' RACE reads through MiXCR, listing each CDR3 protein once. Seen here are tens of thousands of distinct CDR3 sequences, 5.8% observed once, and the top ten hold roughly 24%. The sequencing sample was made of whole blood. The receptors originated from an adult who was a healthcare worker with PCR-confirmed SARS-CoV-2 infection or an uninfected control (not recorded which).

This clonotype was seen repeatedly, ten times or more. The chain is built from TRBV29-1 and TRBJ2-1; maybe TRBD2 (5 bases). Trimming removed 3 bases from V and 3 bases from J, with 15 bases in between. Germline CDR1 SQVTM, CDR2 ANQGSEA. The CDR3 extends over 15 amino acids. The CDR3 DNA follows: TGCAGCGTTGAGGGAATCGAGCGGAGCTACAATGAGCAGTTCTTC. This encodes CSVEGIERSYNEQFF.

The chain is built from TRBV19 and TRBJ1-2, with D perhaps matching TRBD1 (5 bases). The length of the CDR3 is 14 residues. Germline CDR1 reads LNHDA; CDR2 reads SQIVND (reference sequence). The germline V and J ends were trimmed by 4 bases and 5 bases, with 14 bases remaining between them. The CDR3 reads CASSNQGRWYGYTF. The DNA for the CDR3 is TGTGCCAGTAGTAACCAGGGCAGGTGGTATGGCTACACCTTC.

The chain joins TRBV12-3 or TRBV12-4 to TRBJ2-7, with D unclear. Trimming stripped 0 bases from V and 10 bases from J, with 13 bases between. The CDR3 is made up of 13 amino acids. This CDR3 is CASSLAAPPKQYF. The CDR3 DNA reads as TGTGCCAGCAGTTTAGCGGCCCCTCCGAAACAGTACTTC.

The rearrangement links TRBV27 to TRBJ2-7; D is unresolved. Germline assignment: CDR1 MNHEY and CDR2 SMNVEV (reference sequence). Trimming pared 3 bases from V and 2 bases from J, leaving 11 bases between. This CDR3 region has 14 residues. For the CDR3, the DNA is TGTGCCAGCAGTTTGAGTCCAAATACCTACGAGCAGTACTTC. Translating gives CASSLSPNTYEQYF.

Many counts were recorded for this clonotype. CDR3 sequence (DNA): TGTGCCAGCAGCCCGGGGACTAGCGGGCAAGAGACCCAGTACTTC. This sequence encodes CASSPGTSGQETQYF. The chain uses TRBV7-3 and TRBJ2-5; 12 bases are a match to TRBD2. The germline V gene encodes CDR1 SGHTA and CDR2 FQGTGA. There are 15 residues in the CDR3. The trim removed 5 bases at V and 2 bases at J, leaving 3 bases unmatched. The variable domain in full, completed from reference TRBV7-3 and TRBJ2-5, reads GAGVSQTPSNKVTEKGKYVELRCDPISGHTALYWYRQSLGQGPEFLIYFQGTGAADDSGLPNDRFFAVRPEGSVSTLKIQRTERGDSAVYLCASSPGTSGQETQYFGPGTRLLVL.

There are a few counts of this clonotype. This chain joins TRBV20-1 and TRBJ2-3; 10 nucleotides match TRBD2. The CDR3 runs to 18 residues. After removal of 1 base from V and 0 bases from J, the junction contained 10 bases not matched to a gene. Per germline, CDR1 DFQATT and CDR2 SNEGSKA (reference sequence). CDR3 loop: CSARGGGSGRSSTDTQYF. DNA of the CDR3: TGCAGTGCTAGAGGCGGGGGTAGCGGGAGGTCTAGCACAGATACGCAGTATTTT.

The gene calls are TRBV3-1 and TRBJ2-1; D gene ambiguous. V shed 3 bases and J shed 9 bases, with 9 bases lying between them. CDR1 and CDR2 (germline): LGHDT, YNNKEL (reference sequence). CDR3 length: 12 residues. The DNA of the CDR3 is TGTGCCAGCAGCCATCCCGTGGGTGAGCAGTTCTTC. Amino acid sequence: CASSHPVGEQFF.

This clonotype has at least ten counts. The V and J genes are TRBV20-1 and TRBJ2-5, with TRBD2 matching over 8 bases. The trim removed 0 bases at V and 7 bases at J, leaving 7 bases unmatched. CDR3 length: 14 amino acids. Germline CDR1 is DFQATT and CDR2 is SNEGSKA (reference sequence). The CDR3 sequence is CSARDELAVRTQYF. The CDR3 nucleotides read TGCAGTGCTAGAGATGAACTAGCGGTGAGGACCCAGTACTTC.

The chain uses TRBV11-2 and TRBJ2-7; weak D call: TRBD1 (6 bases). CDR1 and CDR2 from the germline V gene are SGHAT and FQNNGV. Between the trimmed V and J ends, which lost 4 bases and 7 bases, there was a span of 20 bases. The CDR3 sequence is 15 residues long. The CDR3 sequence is CASSSYRAPRGEQYF. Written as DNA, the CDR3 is TGTGCCAGCAGCTCCTACAGGGCTCCTAGGGGGGAGCAGTACTTC.